This T cell receptor beta chain originates from a study of blood T cell repertoires in COVID-19. About the study: Samples of COVID-19 (acute and convalescent) were obtained from the United States, Italy and Spain.

The authors' processing: Using reference gene primer amplification, nucleated cell counts were estimated. Libraries were prepared by immunoSEQ multiplex PCR; TCRdb keeps only in-frame clonotypes and omits some of them. The V and J calls and the clone size are those of that table, but D and trimming were determined from the DNA. This table holds about 200,000 clones, 70% to 90% found once. A Seattle source enrolled patients during active infection and followed them longitudinally. CDR3 length equals 11 residues. V lost 11 bases, J lost 6 bases, and 13 bases lay in between. Germline lookup yields CDR1 MRHNA and CDR2 SNTAGT.

The J gene is TRBJ1-2, the V gene TRBV6-4; the D is unclear. Sequencing input: peripheral blood. The clonotype was recovered from a man aged 45-60 years with COVID-19, enrolled during active disease. In DNA form, the CDR3 reads TGTGCCCCACCCGGGGAGGATGGCTACACCTTC. Encoded protein: CAPPGEDGYTF.